Described below is a single TCR beta chain sequence and its context. The antigen is unknown. This sample is part of a study of graft-versus-host responses after intestinal transplantation. Study-level information: Each transplant was multivisceral, liver-intestinal, or isolated intestinal. Once they had received anti-thymocyte globulin induction, all recipients took tacrolimus and steroids for 2 to 4 years. Study outcomes and limitations: GvH clones turned up in recipient marrow; some had shown up first in ileum or blood. Levels of circulating GvH clones at their peak were associated with early post-transplant HvG declines.

Unmatched junction bases numbered 4, after V lost 0 bases and J lost 2 bases. The CDR3 totals 16 residues. CDR1 and CDR2 (germline): SGHRS, YFSETQ. Intraepithelial plus lamina propria lymphocytes were released by processing graft tissue. The data were produced by immunoSEQ multiplex PCR, yet TCRdb's version contains in-frame clones alone and is incomplete. Of thousands of clones listed, around four fifths are singletons. This TCR derives from a human patient who received an intestinal transplant, so some T cells may come from the graft donor. The chain recombines TRBV5-1 with TRBJ2-3; 9 positions match TRBD2. The material was ileum tissue, obtained approximately 120 days after transplant. The CDR3 loop is CASSLERGADTDTQYF. The CDR3 DNA reads TGCGCCAGCAGCTTGGAGCGGGGGGCAGACACAGATACGCAGTATTTT.